Reported below is one T cell receptor beta chain. Its specificity is unknown. The record originates from a study of blood T cells in healthy people across ages. Whole-study findings and limits: Aged donors had fewer naive CD4+ cells and lower diversity than long-lived donors.

The authors ran a second PCR of about 7 to 11 cycles using a sample-barcoded 5' primer and a J-beta primer mix. A 12-random-nucleotide template-switch adaptor tagged each cDNA molecule. A single record per CDR3 protein comes from TCRdb applying MiXCR to the 5' RACE reads. Of roughly 1.5 million distinct CDR3 sequences in the sample, approximately 43% were seen once. Germline V gives CDR1 LGHNA, CDR2 YNFKEQ. The CDR3 extends over 18 amino acids. V lost 0 bases and J lost 4, with 20 bases in between. The chain recombines TRBV4-2 with TRBJ2-3, with TRBD2 as a possible D gene (6 bases). The source is a woman between 18 and 29 years old in good health. Material: blood. The CDR3 loop reads CASSQDPRPGLGADTQYF. CDR3 nucleotides: TGTGCCAGCAGCCAAGATCCACGTCCGGGACTCGGAGCAGATACGCAGTATTTT.